This T cell receptor beta chain is drawn from a study of siplizumab effects on memory and regulatory T cells. For this clone: Its antigen is not identified.

Study conclusions and caveats: Unstimulated subset assignment was obtained for only a minor fraction of alloreactive clones.

It was 85,000 to 100,000 TCR templates that were assayed per sample. Sequenced by immunoSEQ multiplex PCR; TCRdb stores in-frame clones only, minus some. The table shows 90,000 to 130,000 clones, with just under 95% occurring only once. The source of this sequence is a human donor in good health. Sequenced sample: CD4+ T cells sorted from blood.

The CDR3 loop reads CASSYAGGRGYTF. CDR3 bases: TGTGCCAGCAGTTACGCCGGAGGTAGAGGCTACACCTTC. This chain connects TRBV6-5 to TRBJ1-2, with D unresolved. CDR1 and CDR2 (germline): MNHEY, SVGAGI. Trimming pared 2 bases from V and 8 bases from J, leaving 12 bases between. This CDR3 is built from 13 residues.